The present entry profiles one TCR beta chain with its context. The specificity of this receptor is unknown. Nothing much larger sits one base from this clone, and base qualities are not available. These data originate in a study of T cells after yellow fever vaccination (dated by TCRdb to the late 2010s). For context, the study as a whole: Libraries from fractions with low cell numbers were prepared with the SMART-Seq v4 Ultra Low Input RNA kit. To follow T-cell clones before and after both primary and booster YFV17D yellow fever vaccination, bulk TCR alpha and beta repertoires underwent longitudinal sequencing. Two healthy male donors made up the cohort, one aged 18 to 29 years and the other aged 30 to 40 years. Bulk PBMC replicates and cell subsets were isolated from blood drawn at multiple timepoints before and after both primary and secondary immunization. Study-wide conclusions, independent of this receptor: Most clones expanded after primary vaccination were re-detected after the booster (around 96% of CD4 and approximately 85% of CD8), suggesting broad memory maintenance. Because abundant contaminating clonotypes from the bulk population could be contained in FACS-sorted repertoires, computational filtering was required. A small fraction of clonotypes appeared in both the CD4 and CD8 compartments, likely as a result of convergent recombination. The secondary T-cell response was weaker than the primary response but faster, peaking on day 5 instead of day 15. Only a couple of donors were included in the study, so the extent to which the findings can be generalized is limited.

TCR cDNA was synthesized by 5'RACE template switching, which introduced a universal primer site and unique molecular identifiers. Priming of cDNA synthesis was performed from both the TCR alpha and TCR beta constant segments. Two PCR steps were used to amplify libraries, with sample barcodes and sequencing adapters being added in the second step. Libraries were sequenced on Illumina HiSeq 2500 (2x100 bp) or NovaSeq (2x150 bp). In the source study's methods: MIGEC handled demultiplexing of reads and collapsing into UMI consensus sequences, while MiXCR performed V(D)J alignment. Vaccine-responding clonotypes were defined with edgeR using replicate PBMC samples, requiring FDR below 0.01 and a log2 fold change above 5 up to day 15. Bulk clonotypes were assigned CD4 or CD8 identity according to which sequenced CD4 or CD8 repertoire held them at higher abundance. The raw public data were reprocessed by TCRdb itself: fastp quality trimming at Q25, MiXCR clonotype calling, in-frame beta chains only. Records with the same CDR3 protein are collapsed into one entry carrying the most frequent genes and DNA. The V and J calls here are based on TCRdb, not the publication. Within this sample are 620,000 or so distinct CDR3 sequences, with roughly 17% of them counted one time only. Approximately 15% of the sample is held by the ten biggest clonotypes.

Taken with the paper, the label for treatment or condition translates to: live attenuated yellow fever vaccine strain. Two biological replicates of bulk PBMCs were collected at each blood-draw timepoint. PBMCs were isolated from peripheral blood using a standard Ficoll-Paque protocol. TriZol was used to extract RNA from bulk PBMCs, CD4 and CD8 fractions, and dextramer-positive and dextramer-negative fractions. The cysteine opens and the phenylalanine closes a CDR3 of 11 amino acids. Only CDR3 DNA is held: 33 bases, read in frame from base 1. V gives up 3 bases and J gives up 8 bases, and the segment between their germline ends measures 7 bases. From the germline V gene, CDR1 is MGHDK and CDR2 is SYGVNS.

This sequence uses TRBV25-1 and TRBJ1-2; the D gene cannot be named for sure. This sequence originates from a man in his late teens or twenties who received the YFV17D yellow fever vaccine. The material was PBMCs, obtained about 5 days after the first yellow fever vaccination. The CDR3 protein is CASSELGGYTF. The DNA reads TGTGCCAGCAGTGAGTTGGGAGGCTACACCTTC.